This T cell receptor beta chain stems from a study of preoperative IRX-2 immunotherapy in early breast cancer. The CDR3 covers 16 residues. Germline values: CDR1 MNHGY, CDR2 SAAAGT. The V end lost 4 bases, the J end lost 7 bases, and 20 bases lay between the germline ends. Treatment specified: preoperative locoregional IRX-2 cytokine immunotherapy. Patients received preoperative, locoregional IRX-2 cytokine immunotherapy in a phase Ib study. The assay was immunoSEQ multiplex PCR, and TCRdb's table has in-frame clones only and misses some. The sample consists of tens of thousands of clones, approximately 85% of them appearing once.

The genes are TRBV6-8 and TRBJ1-3; D possibly corresponds to TRBD1 (5 bases). This material consisted of lymph node tissue, taken after IRX-2 immunotherapy. The receptor comes from a human donor with breast cancer. The CDR3 is CASSSDRQRSGNTIYF. As DNA, the CDR3 is TGTGCCAGCAGTTCCGACCGACAGCGATCGGGGAACACCATATATTTT.